The clone carrying this T cell receptor beta chain was observed a handful of times. Libraries were prepared by immunoSEQ multiplex PCR; TCRdb keeps only in-frame clonotypes and omits some of them. The table lists roughly 650,000 clones, roughly 95% of them singletons, with about 0.12% in the top ten. These data come from a study of shared clonotypes between healthy human individuals. Study background: Two women and a few men aged 18 to 49 made up the donors.

The germline CDR1 and CDR2 sequences are MDHEN and SYDVKM. Trimming stripped 3 bases from V and 1 base from J, with 7 bases between. The CDR3 length is 14 residues. Selected positively for CCR7 and CD45RO-negative, naive CD8 cells excluded terminally differentiated effector memory CD45RA+ cells. This chain links TRBV28 with TRBJ2-4, with TRBD2 as a possible D gene (5 bases). This clonotype originated in a woman in her 30s in good health. The source material was naive CD8+ T cells sorted from blood. CDR3 sequence: CASSLGGAKNIQYF. In DNA, the CDR3 is TGTGCCAGCAGTTTGGGCGGGGCCAAAAACATTCAGTACTTC.